This TCR beta chain was obtained from a study of blood T cell repertoires in COVID-19. Study summary: Collection of acute and convalescent COVID-19 samples took place in the United States, Italy and Spain. T cells, B-cell-depleted T cells, or PBMCs supplied cDNA or gDNA.

Authors' methods: Cell counts per sample came from amplifying reference gene primers. Using immunoSEQ multiplex PCR, the repertoire was profiled, and TCRdb retains in-frame clones only, with some absent. That table supplies the V and J calls and clone size; D and trimming were determined from the DNA. In the table there are around 250,000 clones, 86% of which are singletons. The CDR3 is 16 residues long. Germline V gives CDR1 SGHRS, CDR2 YFSETQ. The junction had 7 bases not matched to a gene; V was cut back by 2 bases and J by 2 bases. The chain links TRBV5-1 to TRBJ2-7, with TRBD2 matching over 10 bases. Sequencing was performed on peripheral blood. The clonotype originates from a woman in her sixties or seventies who had recovered from COVID-19. The chain's CDR3 is CASSLLRAGGPYEQYF. The CDR3 DNA sequence: TGCGCCAGCAGCTTACTAAGAGCGGGGGGGCCCTACGAGCAGTACTTC.